These T cell receptor beta chains were read from a single sample in a study of T cell changes during pregnancy in multiple sclerosis. Sequencing was performed with immunoSEQ multiplex PCR; in TCRdb, only in-frame clones are kept and a portion is missing. Among about 35,000 clones listed, 90% to 95% were seen once. The specimen comprised CD4+ T cells from peripheral blood mononuclear cells, sampled in the first trimester of pregnancy. The receptor set was obtained from a female donor with multiple sclerosis, enrolled in a pregnancy study. CDR3s include the opening cysteine and the closing phenylalanine or tryptophan. A D gene is named only where the DNA matches it firmly. Rows give clone size only sometimes, using once, few, many, or a class for an expanded clone.

>TRBV19|-|TRBJ2-5|-
CASSFREETQYF
TGTGCCAGTAGTTTCAGGGAAGAGACCCAGTACTTC
>TRBV7-2|-|TRBJ2-3|TRBD2
CASSLGGLAGGLEGTQYF
TGTGCCAGCAGCTTAGGGGGACTAGCGGGGGGCCTCGAGGGTACGCAGTATTTT
>TRBV7-2|-|TRBJ1-3|TRBD1
CASSFRDSSGNTIYF
TGTGCCAGCAGCTTCCGGGACAGCTCTGGAAACACCATATATTTT
>TRBV19|-|TRBJ1-1|-
CASNDHGGYKLFF
TGTGCCAGTAACGACCATGGCGGGTACAAACTCTTTTTT
>TRBV6-4|-|TRBJ2-2|-
CASSAGYTGELFF
TGTGCCAGCAGTGCGGGGTACACCGGGGAGCTGTTTTTT
>TRBV15|-|TRBJ2-7|TRBD1
CATSVGTGGNYEQYF
TGTGCCACCAGCGTCGGGACAGGGGGAAACTACGAGCAGTACTTC
>TRBV7-7|-|TRBJ2-1|TRBD1
CASSVMGQGWDEQFF
TGTGCCAGCAGCGTAATGGGACAGGGTTGGGATGAGCAGTTCTTC
>TRBV7-7|-|TRBJ2-2|-
CATRGRAGGELFF
TGTGCCACGCGGGGGCGGGCAGGAGGGGAGCTGTTTTTT
>TRBV9|-|TRBJ2-1|TRBD2
CASSVVGLAGNNEQFF
TGTGCCAGCAGCGTAGTTGGACTAGCGGGCAACAATGAGCAGTTCTTC
>TRBV18|-|TRBJ1-1|TRBD1
CASSPDRGNTEAFF
TGTGCCAGCTCACCCGACAGGGGTAACACTGAAGCTTTCTTT
>TRBV5-1|once|TRBJ1-1|TRBD1
CASSWGTENTEAFF
TGCGCCAGCAGCTGGGGGACAGAAAACACTGAAGCTTTCTTT
>TRBV7-9|-|TRBJ1-1|TRBD1
CASSLNAQGARAEAFF
TGTGCCAGCAGCTTAAACGCACAGGGGGCTAGGGCTGAAGCTTTCTTT
>TRBV27|-|TRBJ2-7|TRBD2
CASSTAGGYEQYF
TGTGCCAGCAGTACAGCGGGAGGATACGAGCAGTACTTC
>TRBV6-1|-|TRBJ2-7|-
CASTQETVLPREQYF
TGTGCCAGCACCCAAGAAACGGTGTTACCCCGCGAGCAGTACTTC
>TRBV7-8|-|TRBJ2-7|-
CASSAAVGGHEQYF
TGTGCCAGCAGCGCGGCGGTAGGGGGACACGAGCAGTACTTC